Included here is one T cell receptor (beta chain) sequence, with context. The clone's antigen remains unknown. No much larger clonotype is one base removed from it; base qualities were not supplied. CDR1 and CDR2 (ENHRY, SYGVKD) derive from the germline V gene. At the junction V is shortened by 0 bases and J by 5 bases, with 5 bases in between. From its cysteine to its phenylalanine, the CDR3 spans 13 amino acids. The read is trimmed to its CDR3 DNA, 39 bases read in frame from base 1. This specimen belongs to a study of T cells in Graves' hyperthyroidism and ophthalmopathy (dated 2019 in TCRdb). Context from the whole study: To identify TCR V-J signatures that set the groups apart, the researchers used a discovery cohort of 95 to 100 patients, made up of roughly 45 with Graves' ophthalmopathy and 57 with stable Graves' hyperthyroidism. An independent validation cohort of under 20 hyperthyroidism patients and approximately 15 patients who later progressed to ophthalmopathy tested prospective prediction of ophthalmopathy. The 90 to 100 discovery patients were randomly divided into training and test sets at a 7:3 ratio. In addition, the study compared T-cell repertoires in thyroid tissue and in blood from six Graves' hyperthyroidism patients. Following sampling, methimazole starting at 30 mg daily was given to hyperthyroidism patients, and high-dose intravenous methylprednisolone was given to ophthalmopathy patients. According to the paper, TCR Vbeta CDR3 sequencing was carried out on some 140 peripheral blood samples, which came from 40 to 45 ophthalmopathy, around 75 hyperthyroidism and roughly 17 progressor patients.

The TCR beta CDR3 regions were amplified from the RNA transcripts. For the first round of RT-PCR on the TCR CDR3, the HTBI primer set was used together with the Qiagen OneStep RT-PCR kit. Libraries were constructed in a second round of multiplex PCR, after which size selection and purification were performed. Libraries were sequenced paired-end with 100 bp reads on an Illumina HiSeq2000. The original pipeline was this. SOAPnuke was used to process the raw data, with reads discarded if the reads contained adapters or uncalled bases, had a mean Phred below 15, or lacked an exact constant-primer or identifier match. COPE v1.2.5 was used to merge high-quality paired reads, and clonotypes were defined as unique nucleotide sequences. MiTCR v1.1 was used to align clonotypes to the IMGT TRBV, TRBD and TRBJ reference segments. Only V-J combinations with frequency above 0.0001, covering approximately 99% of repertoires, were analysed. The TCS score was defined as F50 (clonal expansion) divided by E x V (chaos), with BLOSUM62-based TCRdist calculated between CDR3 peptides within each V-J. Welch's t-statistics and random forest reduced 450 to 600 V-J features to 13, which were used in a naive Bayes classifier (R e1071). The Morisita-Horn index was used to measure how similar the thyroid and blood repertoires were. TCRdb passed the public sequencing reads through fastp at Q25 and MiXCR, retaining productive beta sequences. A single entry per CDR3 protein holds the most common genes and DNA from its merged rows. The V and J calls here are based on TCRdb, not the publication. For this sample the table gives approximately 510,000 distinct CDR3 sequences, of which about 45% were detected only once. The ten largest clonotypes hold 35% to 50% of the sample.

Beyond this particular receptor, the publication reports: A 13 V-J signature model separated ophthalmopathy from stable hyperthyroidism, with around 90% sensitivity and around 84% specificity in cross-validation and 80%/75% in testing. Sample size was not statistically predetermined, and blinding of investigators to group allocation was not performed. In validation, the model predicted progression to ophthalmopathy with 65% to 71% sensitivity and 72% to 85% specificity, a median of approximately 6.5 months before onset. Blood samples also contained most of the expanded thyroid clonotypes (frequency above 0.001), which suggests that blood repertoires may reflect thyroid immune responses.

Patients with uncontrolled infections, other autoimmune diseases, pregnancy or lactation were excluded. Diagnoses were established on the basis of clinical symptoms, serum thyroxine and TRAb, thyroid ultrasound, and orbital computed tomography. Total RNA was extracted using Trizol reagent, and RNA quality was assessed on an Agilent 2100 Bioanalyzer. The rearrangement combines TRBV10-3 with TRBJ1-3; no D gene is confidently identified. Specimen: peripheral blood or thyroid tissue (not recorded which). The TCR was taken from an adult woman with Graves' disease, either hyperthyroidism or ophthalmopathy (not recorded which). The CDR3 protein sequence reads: CAISESGRNTIYF. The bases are TGTGCCATCAGTGAGTCGGGAAGAAACACCATATATTTT.